The next 12 T cell receptor beta chains were all read from a single sample in a study of blood T cell repertoires in COVID-19. Data came from immunoSEQ multiplex PCR; TCRdb stores just in-frame clones and leaves some out. The sample yields around 50,000 clones, more than 70% seen once. Specimen: peripheral blood. These receptors were obtained from a man in his forties or fifties with active COVID-19.

The gene calls are TRBV7-6 and TRBJ2-1, with D possibly matching TRBD1 (5 bases). This CDR3 spans 16 amino acids. V dropped 5 bases and J dropped 0 bases, with 14 bases sitting between them. Germline V gene lookup returns CDR1 SGHVS and CDR2 FNYEAQ. The CDR3 region is CASSPEATVSYNEQFF. The CDR3 nucleotides read TGTGCCAGCAGCCCCGAGGCGACAGTCTCCTACAATGAGCAGTTCTTC.

V and J are TRBV7-2 and TRBJ1-5, with unresolved D. Per the germline V gene, CDR1 is SGHTA and CDR2 is FQGNSA. CDR3 length: 15 residues. Trimming cost V 5 bases and J 6 bases, with 17 bases left between them. CDR3 bases: TGTGCCAGCAGCCCAGAAGCTGGGCTGGGTCAGCCCCAGCATTTT. This gives the protein CASSPEAGLGQPQHF.

The sample holds a few counts of this clone. The rearrangement links TRBV5-1 to TRBJ2-1, with D maybe TRBD1 (5 bases). Trimming shortened V by 4 bases and J by 8 bases, and 16 bases separated the two germline ends. The germline gives CDR1 SGHRS, CDR2 YFSETQ. The CDR3 runs 14 residues. This CDR3 is CASSPLGPVDEQFF. In DNA form, the CDR3 reads TGCGCCAGCAGCCCGTTGGGGCCTGTGGATGAGCAGTTCTTC.

V and J are TRBV7-3 and TRBJ2-6; 11 bases align to TRBD1. The CDR3 has 17 amino acids. The germline gives CDR1 SGHTA, CDR2 FQGTGA. V was pared by 5 bases and J by 1 base, with 4 bases of the junction left unmatched. CDR3 region: CASSRTGGASGANVLTF. CDR3 bases: TGTGCCAGCAGCAGGACAGGGGGCGCTTCTGGGGCCAACGTCCTGACTTTC.

V gene TRBV19 combines with J gene TRBJ1-1; tentative D call: TRBD1 (6 bases). The CDR3 runs to 13 residues. V lost 6 bases and J lost 1, with 9 bases in between. The germline V gene encodes CDR1 LNHDA and CDR2 SQIVND (reference sequence). The CDR3 loop is CASRIQGNTEAFF. CDR3 coding DNA: TGTGCCAGTAGGATACAGGGGAACACTGAAGCTTTCTTT.

The J gene is TRBJ2-1, the V gene TRBV19; 11 positions match TRBD1. The CDR3 runs to 16 residues. J lost 2 bases, V lost 4 bases, and 4 bases had no gene match. Germline lookup yields CDR1 LNHDA and CDR2 SQIVND (reference sequence). This chain's CDR3 is CASSKGQGGAYNEQFF. As DNA, the CDR3 is TGTGCCAGTAGTAAGGGACAGGGGGGGGCCTACAATGAGCAGTTCTTC.

The chain is built from TRBV5-6 and TRBJ1-1, with D possibly matching TRBD1 (5 bases). Trimming took 3 bases from V and 7 from J, leaving 13 bases between them. Germline V gene lookup returns CDR1 SGHDT and CDR2 YYEEEE. This CDR3 has 13 amino acids. CDR3 in amino acids: CASSSGGGVEAFF. The CDR3 DNA sequence: TGTGCCAGCAGCTCGGGTGGAGGGGTTGAAGCTTTCTTT.

The rearrangement joins TRBV7-6 to TRBJ1-1; D uncertain. Trimming took off 5 bases at V and 1 base at J, with 17 bases between the two ends. Germline V CDR1 and CDR2: SGHVS, FNYEAQ. The CDR3 has 16 residues. CDR3 nucleotides: TGTGCCAGCAGCCCGGGGTCCTTGGGTACGAACACTGAAGCTTTCTTT. This gives the protein CASSPGSLGTNTEAFF. Supplemented by reference TRBV7-6 and TRBJ1-1, the full variable domain reads GAGVSQSPRYKVTKRGQDVALRCDPISGHVSLYWYRQALGQGPEFLTYFNYEAQQDKSGLPNDRFSAERPEGSISTLTIQRTEQRDSAMYRCASSPGSLGTNTEAFFGQGTRLTVV.

This clone was seen more than once but under ten times. This chain joins TRBV6-2 or TRBV6-3 and TRBJ2-7; TRBD2 aligns across 12 bases. This CDR3 has 14 residues. The germline V gene encodes CDR1 MNHEY and CDR2 SVGEGT. The V and J ends lost 5 bases and 7 bases, in that order; junction bases with no gene match: 6. The CDR3 bases are TGTGCCAGCAGTCTGACTAGCGGGAGTAAAGAGCAGTACTTC. Its protein is CASSLTSGSKEQYF.

The gene calls are TRBV2 and TRBJ1-1; no clear D gene. V lost 7 bases and J 2 bases, leaving 11 bases between the germline ends. The CDR3 covers 13 residues. The germline V gene has CDR1 SNHLY and CDR2 FYNNEI. CDR3 in amino acids: CASKRTSNTEAFF. DNA for the CDR3: TGTGCCAGCAAGAGGACTTCCAACACTGAAGCTTTCTTT.

The rearrangement uses TRBV10-2 and TRBJ2-2, with a possible D match to TRBD2 (5 bases). V shed 3 bases and J shed 4 bases, with 15 bases lying between them. The V gene's germline CDR1 is WSHSY and CDR2 SAAADI. The CDR3 has 16 residues. The CDR3 reads CASSDKGLAATGELFF. CDR3 in DNA: TGCGCCAGCAGTGATAAGGGTCTAGCCGCCACCGGGGAGCTGTTTTTT.

V gene TRBV15 combines with J gene TRBJ2-2; D unresolved. Germline CDR1 reads LNHNV; CDR2 reads YYDKDF (reference sequence). Trimming took off 4 bases at V and 7 bases at J, with 13 bases between the two ends. The CDR3 loop spans 14 amino acids. DNA for the CDR3: TGTGCCACCAGCACCCCCCGCGGTGGCGGGGAGCTGTTTTTT. Translation: CATSTPRGGGELFF.